This T cell receptor beta chain was documented in a study of T cell changes during pregnancy in multiple sclerosis. Germline assignment: CDR1 SGHNT and CDR2 YYREEE (reference sequence). The V end lost 1 base, the J end lost 3 bases, and 11 bases lay between the germline ends. The CDR3 has 14 residues. The method was immunoSEQ multiplex PCR; TCRdb's version includes in-frame clones alone and lacks a portion of them. The sample yields around 100,000 clones, approximately 92% seen once. This clonotype originated in a female donor with multiple sclerosis, enrolled in a pregnancy study. The V and J genes are TRBV5-4 and TRBJ2-7; no firm D call. Sequencing was performed on peripheral blood, taken after pregnancy. This chain's CDR3 is CASSLRGSGYEQYF. The CDR3 bases are TGTGCCAGCAGCTTGCGCGGTTCGGGCTACGAGCAGTACTTC.